This TCR beta chain was sequenced in a study of control samples from healthy donors and cancer patients. V was pared by 9 bases and J by 3 bases, with 13 bases of the junction left unmatched. CDR3 size: 16 residues. Looked up from germline, CDR1 is MDHEN and CDR2 is SYDVKM. Assay used: immunoSEQ multiplex PCR; TCRdb lists only in-frame clones, some missing. The sample includes over 100,000 clones, just over 90% of them seen just once. Only one count was recorded for this clone. The sequence came from a human donor in good health. The donor label of this sample is uncertain. This chain connects TRBV28 to TRBJ2-3; 9 nucleotides line up with TRBD1. Sequencing was carried out using blood. Here the CDR3 reads CASTGAVGQGTDTQYF. CDR3 DNA: TGTGCCAGTACGGGGGCCGTGGGACAGGGTACAGATACGCAGTATTTT.